This entry lists 17 T cell receptor beta chains sequenced from one sample in a study of early T cells in non-severe SARS-CoV-2 infection. TCRdb itself ran the 5' RACE reads through MiXCR, one entry per CDR3 protein. The sample holds about 59,000 distinct CDR3 sequences, roughly 13% seen once. Sequencing used whole blood, obtained at baseline. The receptors originated from an adult who was a healthcare worker with PCR-confirmed SARS-CoV-2 infection or an uninfected control (not recorded which).

The chain couples TRBV7-9 to TRBJ2-5, with 13 bases aligning to TRBD2. The CDR3 has 19 residues. Germline V gene sequence: CDR1 SEHNR, CDR2 FQNEAQ (reference sequence). Trimming took 5 bases from V and 0 from J; bases not matched to a gene: 12. The CDR3 DNA follows: TGTGCCAGCAGCCTCTCCCGACTAGCGGGAGGTACCTACCAAGAGACCCAGTACTTC. It specifies CASSLSRLAGGTYQETQYF.

V usage is TRBV11-2 and J usage is TRBJ2-6; D is unresolved. Trimming stripped 3 bases from V and 0 bases from J, with 3 bases between. CDR3 length: 14 amino acids. From germline, CDR1 is SGHAT and CDR2 FQNNGV. The DNA of the CDR3 is TGTGCCAGCAGCTTCAGCTCTGGGGCCAACGTCCTGACTTTC. Translation: CASSFSSGANVLTF.

This clonotype was seen many times. This sequence joins TRBV29-1 and TRBJ2-1; TRBD2 is a possible D gene (6 bases). CDR3 length: 14 residues. Germline V CDR1 and CDR2: SQVTM, ANQGSEA. V shed 3 bases and J shed 10 bases, with 19 bases lying between them. The DNA for the CDR3 is TGCAGCGTTGACAGTCCCGCGGGGATCAACGAGCAGTTCTTC. As protein: CSVDSPAGINEQFF.

This clonotype was counted ten times or more. This chain links TRBV7-9 with TRBJ1-2, with D possibly TRBD1 on 5 matching bases. Germline V lookup: CDR1 SEHNR, CDR2 FQNEAQ (reference sequence). The CDR3 has 14 amino acids. V was cut by 5 bases and J by 6 bases, with 16 bases left in between. CDR3 protein: CASSLADSWHGYTF. DNA of the CDR3: TGTGCCAGCAGCCTGGCCGACAGTTGGCATGGCTACACCTTC.

This clonotype came up many times. The chain has TRBV7-2 and TRBJ2-1, with TRBD2 identical over 11 bases. Per the germline V gene, CDR1 is SGHTA and CDR2 is FQGNSA. J gave up 9 bases and V 4 bases, and 11 bases lay outside the gene matches. The CDR3 contains 16 residues. In DNA form, the CDR3 reads TGTGCCAGCAGCTCTACTAGCGGGGGCCAATCCGGTGAGCAGTTCTTC. This translates into CASSSTSGGQSGEQFF.

This clonotype was detected only a few times. This chain links TRBV5-4 with TRBJ2-1, with a tentative D call TRBD2 (5 bases). CDR3 length equals 12 residues. V gave up 4 bases and J gave up 8 bases, with 10 bases separating them. The germline V gene has CDR1 SGHNT and CDR2 YYREEE (reference sequence). The CDR3 bases are TGTGCCAGCAGCCGTGGGGAGTATGAGCAGTTCTTC. Translating it yields CASSRGEYEQFF.

This clonotype was seen repeatedly, ten times or more. The rearrangement links TRBV11-3 to TRBJ1-5, with 8 bases identical to TRBD1. Germline-derived CDR1 and CDR2 are SGHNT and YENEEA. J gave up 7 bases and V 5 bases, and 13 bases lay outside the gene matches. The CDR3 spans 16 residues. The CDR3 bases are TGTGCCAGCAGCCCTAGGACAGGGAACCGTAAACAGCCCCAGCATTTT. It specifies CASSPRTGNRKQPQHF.

This clonotype was picked up many times. The rearrangement links TRBV4-1 to TRBJ1-5; no clear D. V gave up 3 bases and J gave up 2 bases, with 14 bases separating them. CDR3 length equals 16 residues. In germline, CDR1 is MGHRA, CDR2 YSYEKL. The CDR3 DNA sequence: TGCGCCAGCAGCCAGGCTCCTCGTTTGGGCAATCAGCCCCAGCATTTT. The encoded protein is CASSQAPRLGNQPQHF.

There are many counts of this clonotype. CDR3 nucleotide sequence: TGTGCCAGCAGCCCTATGGAGGGGTCGACTGAAGCTTTCTTT. The encoded protein is CASSPMEGSTEAFF. V gene TRBV7-9 combines with J gene TRBJ1-1; a possible D gene is TRBD1 (5 bases). Trimming removed 5 bases from V and 5 bases from J, with 15 bases in between. CDR3 length equals 14 residues. Germline V gives CDR1 SEHNR, CDR2 FQNEAQ (reference sequence).

CDR3 DNA sequence: TGTGCCAGCAGCTATAACATTGGGAATTCACCCCTCCACTTT. It encodes CASSYNIGNSPLHF. The J gene is TRBJ1-6, the V gene TRBV14; D is uncertain. Germline V gene lookup returns CDR1 SGHDN and CDR2 FVKESK. The CDR3 contains 14 residues. V lost 5 bases, J lost 7 bases, and 12 bases lay in between.

The chain carries TRBV5-4 and TRBJ2-4; possible D gene TRBD1, 5 bases. Trimming cost V 5 bases and J 6 bases, with 12 bases left between them. CDR3 size: 13 residues. Germline lookup yields CDR1 SGHNT and CDR2 YYREEE (reference sequence). The CDR3: CASRPAQGNIQYF. CDR3 nucleotides: TGTGCCAGCAGACCCGCTCAGGGAAACATTCAGTACTTC. Supplemented by reference TRBV5-4 and TRBJ2-4, the full variable domain reads ETGVTQSPTHLIKTRGQQVTLRCSSQSGHNTVSWYQQALGQGPQFIFQYYREEENGRGNFPPRFSGLQFPNYSSELNVNALELDDSALYLCASRPAQGNIQYFGAGTRLSVL.

The chain links TRBV20-1 to TRBJ2-1; 10 bases are shared with TRBD2. The length of the CDR3 is 16 residues. The germline CDR1 and CDR2 sequences are DFQATT and SNEGSKA (reference sequence). Trimming removed 3 bases from V and 7 bases from J; junction bases left unmatched: 12. The CDR3 loop is CSASQPGLASKNEQFF. The CDR3 DNA is TGCAGTGCTAGTCAACCGGGACTAGCGTCTAAAAATGAGCAGTTCTTC.

The table lists this clonotype with many counts. The V gene is TRBV10-2, the J gene TRBJ1-1, with a possible D match to TRBD1 (5 bases). The CDR3 loop spans 15 amino acids. Germline values: CDR1 WSHSY, CDR2 SAAADI. V was cut by 3 bases and J by 5 bases, with 16 bases left in between. In nucleotides, the CDR3 is TGCGCCAGCAGTGATCCCCCGGCGGGGGGGACTGAAGCTTTCTTT. This gives the protein CASSDPPAGGTEAFF.

A few counts support this clonotype. This chain links TRBV20-1 with TRBJ2-2, with a tentative D call TRBD2 (6 bases). This CDR3 is built from 16 residues. Germline V CDR1 and CDR2: DFQATT, SNEGSKA (reference sequence). V was clipped by 3 bases and J by 0 bases, with 14 bases between them. Here the CDR3 reads CSARGLATSNTGELFF. The DNA for the CDR3 is TGCAGTGCTAGGGGGCTAGCGACTTCGAACACCGGGGAGCTGTTTTTT.

The table lists this clonotype with a few counts. This rearrangement joins TRBV3-1 to TRBJ2-7; D is unclear. The germline gives CDR1 LGHDT, CDR2 YNNKEL (reference sequence). With 0 bases removed from V and 2 bases from J, the gap between germline ends came to 11 bases. This CDR3 contains 15 residues. The CDR3 nucleotides are TGTGCCAGCAGCCAAGATCTTACAGAGGCCTACGAGCAGTACTTC. It specifies CASSQDLTEAYEQYF.

This clonotype was found a few times. The rearrangement joins TRBV29-1 to TRBJ2-7; D gene unclear. The germline gives CDR1 SQVTM, CDR2 ANQGSEA. The CDR3 length is 12 residues. V lost 4 bases to trimming and J lost 0 bases, with 7 bases between them. Written as DNA, the CDR3 is TGCAGCGTTGCAGTTAGCTCCTACGAGCAGTACTTC. It is translated as CSVAVSSYEQYF.

This clonotype was seen ten or more times. The chain couples TRBV7-9 to TRBJ2-1, with D perhaps TRBD1 or TRBD2 (5 bases each). Germline V lookup: CDR1 SEHNR, CDR2 FQNEAQ (reference sequence). The CDR3 length is 16 residues. V gave up 5 bases and J gave up 0 bases, with 14 bases separating them. The DNA of the CDR3 is TGTGCCAGCAGCCCCCGGGACGGCGGCTCCTACAATGAGCAGTTCTTC. It encodes CASSPRDGGSYNEQFF.